This TCR beta chain came from a study of T-cell reconstitution after alpha-beta-depleted transplantation in children. Researchers prepared the TCRbeta library using unique molecular identifiers, the study reports. TCRdb ran MiXCR on the PCR reads and lists one entry per CDR3 protein. Here the sample spans a few hundred thousand distinct CDR3 sequences, about a quarter being singletons. This CDR3 is built from 13 residues. Germline CDR1 is SGHRS and CDR2 is YFSETQ. V lost 0 bases and J lost 10; bases outside the gene matches: 4. This rearrangement joins TRBV5-1 to TRBJ2-1; 7 bases map to TRBD1. The sample consisted of PBMCs, taken before TCRalphabeta/CD19-depleted stem cell transplant. This TCR derives from a boy in the first two years of life with Wiskott-Aldrich syndrome, due to receive a stem cell transplant. The CDR3 loop reads CASSLARGGEQFF. The CDR3 DNA follows: TGCGCCAGCAGCTTGGCTAGAGGGGGCGAGCAGTTCTTC.